A single sample gave rise to the 32 T cell receptor beta chains below, sequenced in a study of T cells in Graves' hyperthyroidism and ophthalmopathy. Amplification of TCR beta CDR3 regions used RNA as the template. An initial round of RT-PCR targeting the TCR CDR3 relied on the HTBI primer set. A single record per CDR3 protein comes from TCRdb applying MiXCR to the multiplex PCR reads. The data show more than 500,000 distinct CDR3 sequences, about 15% seen once. Sequencing was performed on blood. The receptors were gathered from a woman under 40 with Graves' ophthalmopathy.

The table lists this clonotype with many counts. The V and J genes are TRBV3-1 and TRBJ2-7; no firm D call. Trimming stripped 0 bases from V and 2 bases from J, with 11 bases between. Germline-derived CDR1 and CDR2 are LGHDT and YNNKEL (reference sequence). The CDR3 sequence is 15 residues long. As DNA, the CDR3 is TGTGCCAGCAGCCAAGATCGAGCGAGAACCTACGAGCAGTACTTC. It yields the protein CASSQDRARTYEQYF.

This clonotype has only a few counts. V usage is TRBV7-2 and J usage is TRBJ2-7, with D hard to call. CDR1 and CDR2 from the germline V gene are SGHTA and FQGNSA. This CDR3 region has 12 residues. V shed 2 bases and J shed 4 bases, with 6 bases lying between them. Here the CDR3 DNA reads TGTGCCAGCAGCTTAAAAGAGTACGAGCAGTACTTC. Its translation: CASSLKEYEQYF.

The sample holds a few counts of this clonotype. The V call is TRBV6-1, the J call TRBJ1-1; no clear D gene. The CDR3 runs to 11 residues. The ends were cut back, 8 bases at V and 1 base at J, with 5 bases in the middle. Germline-derived CDR1 and CDR2 are MNHNS and SASEGT. The CDR3 coding sequence is TGTGCCAGCGGGAAGAACACTGAAGCTTTCTTT. This translates into CASGKNTEAFF.

At least ten counts were recorded for this clonotype. The rearrangement uses TRBV11-2 and TRBJ1-5; D is possibly TRBD1 (5 bases). The V gene lost 5 bases and the J gene lost 0 bases, with 14 bases spanning the gap. Germline V CDR1 and CDR2: SGHAT, FQNNGV. The CDR3 contains 16 residues. In DNA form, the CDR3 reads TGTGCCAGCAGCCAACTGGGGGGTACTAGCAATCAGCCCCAGCATTTT. It translates to CASSQLGGTSNQPQHF.

This clonotype showed up just a few times. This chain joins TRBV27 and TRBJ1-1; D not resolved. Germline CDR1 is MNHEY and CDR2 is SMNVEV (reference sequence). The CDR3 runs 14 residues. Trimming cost V 5 bases and J 0 bases, with 10 bases left between them. The CDR3 nucleotides are TGTGCCAGCAGTAAACAGAACATGAACACTGAAGCTTTCTTT. This sequence encodes CASSKQNMNTEAFF.

This clonotype was counted ten times or more. The chain is built from TRBV6-1 and TRBJ1-1, with a possible D match to TRBD1 (5 bases). Germline lookup yields CDR1 MNHNS and CDR2 SASEGT. The CDR3 contains 14 residues. Between the trimmed V and J ends, which lost 1 base and 1 base, there was a span of 7 bases. The CDR3 nucleotides read TGTGCCAGCAGTGAAGGACAGACGAACACTGAAGCTTTCTTT. Translated: CASSEGQTNTEAFF.

The V and J genes are TRBV5-6 and TRBJ1-1; no firm D call. CDR3 length: 17 amino acids. The V end was cut by 5 bases, the J end by 0 bases, with 20 bases between. Germline loops: CDR1 SGHDT, CDR2 YYEEEE. The CDR3 reads CASRIFPGQVVNTEAFF. CDR3 coding DNA: TGTGCCAGCAGGATCTTTCCGGGCCAGGTGGTGAACACTGAAGCTTTCTTT.

V and J are TRBV15 and TRBJ1-3; no clear D gene. The ends were cut back, 5 bases at V and 0 bases at J, with 5 bases in the middle. Germline loops: CDR1 LNHNV, CDR2 YYDKDF (reference sequence). The CDR3 runs 13 residues. DNA for the CDR3: TGTGCCACCAGCGGCAGCTCTGGAAACACCATATATTTT. Translated, it gives CATSGSSGNTIYF.

This clonotype has just one count. This may come from a read error, since a much larger clone is one base off. The missing conserved phenylalanine or tryptophan at the end of this CDR3 makes a read error likely. This rearrangement joins TRBV5-1 to TRBJ1-1, with D unresolved. V lost 5 bases to trimming and J lost 7 bases, with 15 bases between them. The CDR3 length is 13 residues. Germline V lookup: CDR1 SGHRS, CDR2 YFSETQ. The CDR3 protein is CASRMAMDREAFL. DNA for the CDR3: TGCGCCAGCAGAATGGCGATGGACCGTGAAGCTTTCCTT.

The CDR3 sequence is CASRPLTRNNEQFF. The CDR3 region has the DNA TGTGCCAGCAGACCCTTAACAAGAAACAATGAGCAGTTCTTC. The chain couples TRBV6-1 to TRBJ2-1; D is ambiguous. This CDR3 has 14 residues. V lost 6 bases and J lost 5, with 14 bases in between. The V gene's germline CDR1 is MNHNS and CDR2 SASEGT.

This clonotype has a handful of counts. The junction and the germline gene differ at one end; a read error may be behind it. The V and J genes are TRBV5-6 and TRBJ1-5; 7 nucleotides align to TRBD1. Germline values: CDR1 SGHDT, CDR2 YYEEEE. The CDR3 has 15 amino acids. CDR3 sequence: CASTLGTDSNQPQHF. The DNA of the CDR3 is TGTGCCAGCACCTTGGGGACAGATAGCAATCAGCCCCAGCATTTT.

The chain joins TRBV12-5 to TRBJ2-2; possibly TRBD1 for D (6 bases). This CDR3 comprises 16 residues. Germline loops: CDR1 LGHNT, CDR2 FRNRAP. Trimming removed 0 bases from V and 4 bases from J, with 12 bases in between. The CDR3 loop is CASGLVTGSSTGELFF. In DNA, the CDR3 is TGTGCTAGTGGTTTGGTCACAGGGAGTAGCACCGGGGAGCTGTTTTTT.

The chain employs TRBV5-5 and TRBJ1-1; D unclear. This CDR3 region has 15 residues. V was shortened by 0 bases and J by 5 bases, with 14 bases between the two germline ends. CDR1 is SGHKS, CDR2 YYEKEE, per germline (reference sequence). The CDR3 is CASSLGNGPVTEAFF. The CDR3 coding sequence is TGTGCCAGCAGCTTGGGGAACGGGCCAGTGACTGAAGCTTTCTTT. The complete variable domain, with remaining parts taken from reference TRBV5-5 and TRBJ1-1, reads DAGVTQSPTHLIKTRGQQVTLRCSPISGHKSVSWYQQVLGQGPQFIFQYYEKEERGRGNFPDRFSARQFPNYSSELNVNALLLGDSALYLCASSLGNGPVTEAFFGQGTRLTVV.

The chain has TRBV27 and TRBJ2-7, with 9 bases that match TRBD1. The V segment lost 2 bases and the J segment 4 bases; nucleotides outside the gene matches: 6. This CDR3 is 15 amino acids long. The germline V gene has CDR1 MNHEY and CDR2 SMNVEV (reference sequence). The DNA of the CDR3 is TGTGCCAGCAGTTTACGGGGACAGGGCCCGTACGAGCAGTACTTC. Its protein product is CASSLRGQGPYEQYF.

Worth noting for this clonotype: A much larger clonotype is one base distant, so this may be a read error. The chain carries TRBV12-3 or TRBV12-4 and TRBJ1-1; D possibly corresponds to TRBD1 (5 bases). The CDR3 extends over 13 amino acids. The CDR3 DNA is TGTGCCGCCGGGGGGTCAATGAACACTGAAGCTCTCTTT. Its protein product is CAAGGSMNTEALF.

This clonotype was found a few times. V and J are TRBV20-1 and TRBJ2-5; D not certain. This CDR3 is 11 amino acids long. The ends were cut back, 3 bases at V and 4 bases at J, with 6 bases in the middle. The germline CDR1 and CDR2 sequences are DFQATT and SNEGSKA (reference sequence). This CDR3 reads CSASEPETQYF. The CDR3, as DNA: TGCAGTGCTAGTGAACCAGAGACCCAGTACTTC.

This clonotype was seen many times. The CDR3 sequence is CASSLDQYGGTYNEQFF. CDR3 coding DNA: TGTGCCAGCAGCTTAGATCAGTACGGGGGCACGTACAATGAGCAGTTCTTC. The rearrangement links TRBV7-8 to TRBJ2-1; perhaps D is TRBD1 or TRBD2 (6 bases each). The CDR3 contains 17 residues. Germline V lookup: CDR1 SGHVS, CDR2 FQNEAQ. Trimming removed 1 base from V and 4 bases from J, with 17 bases in between.

At least ten counts were recorded for this clonotype. The chain has TRBV11-1 and TRBJ2-1; D is tentatively TRBD1 or TRBD2 (5 bases each). With 5 bases removed from V and 4 bases from J, the gap between germline ends came to 9 bases. The CDR3 extends over 13 amino acids. CDR1 is SGHAT and CDR2 is FQDESV in the germline V gene (reference sequence). The CDR3 protein is CASSRGTYNEQFF. CDR3 bases: TGTGCCAGCAGCAGAGGGACGTACAATGAGCAGTTCTTC.

This clonotype was seen at least ten times. CDR3 protein: CASIDWGAGNEQFF. CDR3 coding DNA: TGTGCCAGCATAGACTGGGGAGCGGGGAATGAGCAGTTCTTC. The V call is TRBV6-1, the J call TRBJ2-1; 7 nucleotides align to TRBD2. J gave up 7 bases and V 7 bases, and 10 bases lay outside the gene matches. Germline values: CDR1 MNHNS, CDR2 SASEGT. The CDR3 loop spans 14 amino acids.

This clonotype was seen many times. The chain is built from TRBV7-6 and TRBJ1-5; D ambiguous. Trimming removed 1 base at V and 4 bases at J, with 8 bases between. CDR1 SGHVS and CDR2 FNYEAQ come from the germline V gene. The CDR3 loop spans 14 amino acids. The CDR3 DNA follows: TGTGCCAGCAGCTTAGGGCAGGCGAATCAGCCCCAGCATTTT. This encodes CASSLGQANQPQHF.

This clonotype was detected ten times or more. The rearrangement uses TRBV7-2 and TRBJ2-5, with 7 nucleotides matching TRBD2. The germline V gene has CDR1 SGHTA and CDR2 FQGNSA. Germline trimming cut 6 bases from V and 6 bases from J; bases unmatched to any gene: 16. The CDR3 consists of 16 residues. CDR3 residues: CASSYRRLANKQTQYF. In DNA form, the CDR3 reads TGTGCCAGCAGTTACCGCAGACTAGCAAACAAGCAGACCCAGTACTTC.

The gene calls are TRBV27 and TRBJ1-6, with no clear D. CDR3 length: 15 amino acids. Germline V gene lookup returns CDR1 MNHEY and CDR2 SMNVEV (reference sequence). Trimming shortened V by 4 bases and J by 7 bases, and 14 bases separated the two germline ends. CDR3 amino acids: CASSSGAAGNSPLHF. CDR3 coding DNA: TGTGCCAGCAGTTCGGGAGCCGCGGGGAATTCACCCCTCCACTTT.

There are many counts of this clonotype. The chain combines TRBV3-1 with TRBJ2-5; no clear D gene. Germline CDR1 LGHDT, CDR2 YNNKEL (reference sequence). Between the trimmed V and J ends, which lost 4 bases and 3 bases, there was a span of 9 bases. The CDR3 length is 13 residues. CDR3 nucleotide sequence: TGTGCCAGCAGCCCCTTCGGAGAAGAGACCCAGTACTTC. It is translated as CASSPFGEETQYF.

This clonotype was detected ten times or more. The V call is TRBV7-9, the J call TRBJ2-7, with D perhaps TRBD2 (6 bases). The CDR3 contains 15 residues. The V end lost 4 bases, the J end lost 1 base, and 14 bases lay between the germline ends. Per germline, CDR1 SEHNR and CDR2 FQNEAQ (reference sequence). The CDR3 spells CASSSIIGGSYEQYF. The CDR3 DNA follows: TGTGCCAGCAGCTCCATTATCGGGGGTTCCTACGAGCAGTACTTC. Full variable domain (outside the CDR3, taken from reference TRBV7-9 and TRBJ2-7): DTGVSQNPRHKITKRGQNVTFRCDPISEHNRLYWYRQTLGQGPEFLTYFQNEAQLEKSRLLSDRFSAERPKGSFSTLEIQRTEQGDSAMYLCASSSIIGGSYEQYFGPGTRLTVT.

The table lists this clonotype with many counts. The V and J genes are TRBV18 and TRBJ2-4, with a tentative D call TRBD1 (5 bases). This CDR3 spans 15 amino acids. Trimming removed 4 bases at V and 2 bases at J, with 12 bases between. Germline lookup yields CDR1 KGHSH and CDR2 LQKENI. The chain's CDR3 is CASSLQGLTKNIQYF. The CDR3 nucleotides read TGTGCCAGCTCACTCCAGGGCCTGACCAAAAACATTCAGTACTTC.

This clonotype has at least ten counts. The gene calls are TRBV10-3 and TRBJ2-7, with D possibly matching TRBD2 (7 bases). The CDR3 runs 16 residues. V was pared by 2 bases and J by 2 bases, with 16 bases between. Looked up from germline, CDR1 is ENHRY and CDR2 is SYGVKD. CDR3 in DNA: TGTGCCATCAGTGAGGCCCCTACAGGGACTACCTACGAGCAGTACTTC. Amino acid sequence: CAISEAPTGTTYEQYF.

This chain links TRBV24-1 with TRBJ2-1; TRBD1 matches at 12 bases. The V and J ends lost 3 bases and 8 bases, in that order; junction bases with no gene match: 10. Germline values: CDR1 KGHDR, CDR2 SFDVKD. This CDR3 contains 17 residues. The CDR3 sequence: CATSDQSGTGGIDEQFF. The CDR3 DNA sequence: TGTGCCACCAGTGATCAATCCGGGACAGGGGGCATTGATGAGCAGTTCTTC.

A remark on this clonotype: A much larger clone is a single base away; this may be a read error. This chain's CDR3 is CTSSGTGTYEQYF. The CDR3 bases are TGCACCAGCAGCGGGACAGGTACCTACGAGCAGTACTTC. The chain recombines TRBV5-1 with TRBJ2-7; D perhaps matches TRBD1 (8 bases). This CDR3 contains 13 residues. Germline V gene data show CDR1 as SGHRS and CDR2 as YFSETQ.

This clonotype was seen ten or more times. The CDR3 reads CSARDHDEQFF. DNA of the CDR3: TGCAGTGCTAGAGATCACGATGAGCAGTTCTTC. J is TRBJ2-1 and V is TRBV20-1, with D hard to call. V lost 0 bases and J 8 bases, leaving 5 bases between the germline ends. The germline gives CDR1 DFQATT, CDR2 SNEGSKA (reference sequence). This CDR3 is built from 11 residues.

This clonotype was picked up many times. V and J are TRBV27 and TRBJ2-7; D not resolved. V shed 4 bases and J shed 0 bases, with 10 bases lying between them. Germline-derived CDR1 and CDR2 are MNHEY and SMNVEV (reference sequence). The CDR3 extends over 14 amino acids. The CDR3 protein is CASSSQGLSYEQYF. The CDR3 DNA sequence: TGTGCCAGCAGTTCGCAAGGTCTCTCCTACGAGCAGTACTTC.

This clonotype was counted between two and nine times. A junction end diverges from the germline sequence, so it may reflect a read error. The chain carries TRBV28 and TRBJ1-4; D is uncertain. Germline V gives CDR1 MDHEN, CDR2 SYDVKM. This CDR3 comprises 18 residues. The CDR3 nucleotides are TGTGCCAGCAGCACCGACATACTTCTGCTTGCAACTAGTGAAAAACTGTTTTTT. Its protein product is CASSTDILLLATSEKLFF. Drawing the rest from reference TRBV28 and TRBJ1-4, the complete variable domain is DVKVTQSSRYLVKRTGEKVFLECVQDMDHENMFWYRQDPGLGLRLIYFSYDVKMKEKGDIPEGYSVSREKKERFSLILESASTNQTSMYLCASSTDILLLATSEKLFFGSGTQLSVL.

A few counts support this clonotype. The genes are TRBV5-1 and TRBJ2-1, with unresolved D. V was trimmed by 4 bases and J by 0 bases, leaving 17 bases between them. The CDR3 runs 17 residues. The V gene's germline CDR1 is SGHRS and CDR2 YFSETQ. CDR3 region: CASSRDPPGSSYNEQFF. CDR3 DNA sequence: TGCGCCAGCAGCCGAGACCCCCCCGGGTCCTCCTACAATGAGCAGTTCTTC. The entire variable domain, with the rest obtained from reference TRBV5-1 and TRBJ2-1, is as follows: KAGVTQTPRYLIKTRGQQVTLSCSPISGHRSVSWYQQTPGQGLQFLFEYFSETQRNKGNFPGRFSGRQFSNSRSEMNVSTLELGDSALYLCASSRDPPGSSYNEQFFGPGTRLTVL.